Below are 20 T cell receptor beta chains sequenced from a single sample in a study of T cells after yellow fever vaccination. TCRdb reprocessed the 5' RACE reads via MiXCR and lists one record per CDR3 protein. In the table there are fewer than 35,000 distinct CDR3 sequences, approximately 10% of which are singletons. Sequenced material: PBMCs, either bulk or a sorted T-cell subset (CD4+, CD8+, memory, or dextramer-sorted; not recorded which), taken around 15 days after the first yellow fever vaccination. Receptors originate from a man younger than 35 who received the YFV17D yellow fever vaccine.

In its sample, this clonotype was seen many times. J is TRBJ1-6 and V is TRBV12-3 or TRBV12-4; D remains ambiguous. Trimming stripped 4 bases from V and 6 bases from J, with 10 bases between. The length of the CDR3 is 14 residues. This CDR3 is CASSSGLLNSPLHF. The CDR3 nucleotides are TGTGCCAGCAGTTCGGGTCTTCTTAATTCACCCCTCCACTTT.

This clonotype was picked up many times. The chain uses TRBV5-1 and TRBJ2-1; no firm D call. Trimming took off 4 bases at V and 4 bases at J, with 21 bases between the two ends. This CDR3 contains 17 residues. CDR1 is SGHRS, CDR2 YFSETQ, per germline. CDR3 in DNA: TGCGCCAGCAGCCCCAGCCTTAGCTTAGGTACTTACAATGAGCAGTTCTTC. It translates to CASSPSLSLGTYNEQFF.

This clonotype was picked up many times. The J gene is TRBJ2-1, the V gene TRBV5-1; tentative D call: TRBD2 (6 bases). CDR1 is SGHRS, CDR2 YFSETQ, per germline. CDR3 length: 13 amino acids. V was trimmed by 5 bases and J by 7 bases, leaving 13 bases between them. In DNA, the CDR3 is TGCGCCAGCAGTCCCTACGGGGGAAATGAGCAGTTCTTC. Translated, it gives CASSPYGGNEQFF.

The table lists this clonotype with a count of one. The chain recombines TRBV15 with TRBJ1-4; unclear D gene. Germline loops: CDR1 LNHNV, CDR2 YYDKDF (reference sequence). The CDR3 has 15 amino acids. The ends were cut back, 0 bases at V and 6 bases at J, with 11 bases in the middle. The CDR3 is CATSRDLAWDEKLFF. The DNA of the CDR3 is TGTGCCACCAGCAGAGACCTGGCCTGGGATGAAAAACTGTTTTTT.

This clonotype has a count of ten or more. In DNA form, the CDR3 reads TGCAGTGGCGGACTAGCGGGGGGCAGCACAGATACGCAGTATTTT. This encodes CSGGLAGGSTDTQYF. V and J are TRBV20-1 and TRBJ2-3; 14 bases match TRBD2. The CDR3 extends over 15 amino acids. Germline CDR1 is DFQATT and CDR2 is SNEGSKA (reference sequence). Trimming took 7 bases from V and 0 from J; bases not matched to a gene: 3.

This chain links TRBV28 with TRBJ2-1; 11 bases match TRBD2. CDR1 and CDR2 from the germline V gene are MDHEN and SYDVKM. The CDR3 has 14 residues. The junction had 13 bases not matched to a gene; V was cut back by 6 bases and J by 15 bases. The CDR3 region is CASSPPQLAGVVFF. Written as DNA, the CDR3 is TGTGCCAGCAGCCCCCCTCAACTAGCGGGGGTGGTGTTCTTC.

This clonotype was detected ten times or more. This chain links TRBV10-3 with TRBJ2-3; D not certain. V lost 6 bases, J lost 0 bases, and 10 bases lay in between. CDR1 ENHRY and CDR2 SYGVKD come from the germline V gene. The CDR3 is 14 residues long. CDR3 sequence: CAISLTTSTDTQYF. The CDR3 coding sequence is TGTGCCATCAGCCTGACAACTAGCACAGATACGCAGTATTTT.

This clonotype was counted many times. The V call is TRBV12-3 or TRBV12-4, the J call TRBJ2-2; 7 bases line up with TRBD1. CDR3 length: 16 residues. The V segment lost 7 bases and the J segment 0 bases; nucleotides outside the gene matches: 8. The CDR3 here is CASKVLGGANTGELFF. Here the CDR3 DNA reads TGTGCCAGCAAGGTGCTAGGGGGCGCGAACACCGGGGAGCTGTTTTTT.

This clonotype was found many times. The chain carries TRBV11-2 and TRBJ1-4; 7 positions match TRBD1. Germline V gene lookup returns CDR1 SGHAT and CDR2 FQNNGV. V was pared by 4 bases and J by 6 bases, with 11 bases of the junction left unmatched. The CDR3 covers 16 residues. DNA of the CDR3: TGTGCCAGCAGCTCGAGACAGGGCTGGGGCTATGAAAAACTGTTTTTT. This sequence encodes CASSSRQGWGYEKLFF.

In its sample, this clonotype was seen many times. V usage is TRBV27 and J usage is TRBJ1-6, with TRBD1 matching over 12 bases. V shed 4 bases, J shed 6 bases, and the junction held 1 base outside the gene matches. This CDR3 is 15 amino acids long. CDR1 MNHEY and CDR2 SMNVEV come from the germline V gene (reference sequence). CDR3 loop: CASSWDRGRNSPLHF. CDR3 bases: TGTGCCAGCAGTTGGGACAGGGGGCGTAATTCACCCCTCCACTTT.

This clonotype came up many times. The J gene is TRBJ1-2, the V gene TRBV6-6; weak D call: TRBD1 (5 bases). Germline V gene data show CDR1 as MNHNY and CDR2 as SVGAGI (reference sequence). The CDR3 runs to 13 residues. V lost 7 bases and J 1 base, leaving 10 bases between the germline ends. The CDR3 nucleotides read TGTGCCAGCATCTTGGGGCGTAACTATGGCTACACCTTC. Encoded protein: CASILGRNYGYTF.

The sample holds many counts of this clonotype. The V and J genes are TRBV7-2 and TRBJ1-1; D ambiguous. Germline V gene sequence: CDR1 SGHTA, CDR2 FQGNSA. The CDR3 consists of 13 residues. Trimming pared 1 base from V and 2 bases from J, leaving 5 bases between. The CDR3 DNA sequence: TGTGCCAGCAGCTTAGGAACCAACACTGAAGCTTTCTTT. It is translated as CASSLGTNTEAFF. Drawing the rest from reference TRBV7-2 and TRBJ1-1, the complete variable domain is GAGVSQSPSNKVTEKGKDVELRCDPISGHTALYWYRQSLGQGLEFLIYFQGNSAPDKSGLPSDRFSAERTGGSVSTLTIQRTQQEDSAVYLCASSLGTNTEAFFGQGTRLTVV.

This clonotype was seen at least ten times. This rearrangement joins TRBV10-3 to TRBJ2-5; tentatively, D is TRBD1 (6 bases). This CDR3 has 13 residues. Germline CDR1 and CDR2: ENHRY and SYGVKD. V was trimmed by 6 bases and J by 4 bases, leaving 12 bases between them. For the CDR3, the DNA is TGTGCCATCAGCCTGGACAGCGGAGAGACCCAGTACTTC. Translating it yields CAISLDSGETQYF.

Many counts were recorded for this clonotype. The V gene is TRBV6-5, the J gene TRBJ1-1, with 9 nucleotides matching TRBD1. V lost 2 bases, J lost 8 bases, and 6 bases stayed unmatched. CDR3 length: 14 amino acids. The germline gives CDR1 MNHEY, CDR2 SVGAGI. The chain's CDR3 is CASSYETGGREAFF. CDR3 nucleotides: TGTGCCAGCAGTTACGAGACAGGGGGTCGGGAAGCTTTCTTT.

The sample holds many counts of this clonotype. This chain joins TRBV5-4 and TRBJ1-2, with D hard to call. The V end lost 6 bases, the J end lost 7 bases, and 13 bases lay between the germline ends. Germline values: CDR1 SGHNT, CDR2 YYREEE (reference sequence). The length of the CDR3 is 12 residues. The CDR3 sequence is CASTIDIGGYTF. CDR3 coding DNA: TGTGCCAGCACCATTGACATTGGTGGCTACACCTTC.

This clonotype was recorded many times. The gene calls are TRBV7-2 and TRBJ2-1; D may be TRBD1 or TRBD2 (5 bases each). Trimming took off 0 bases at V and 2 bases at J, with 5 bases between the two ends. This CDR3 contains 14 residues. Germline V CDR1 and CDR2: SGHTA, FQGNSA. The CDR3 DNA follows: TGTGCCAGCAGCTTAGCGGGGGCCTACAATGAGCAGTTCTTC. Translated, it gives CASSLAGAYNEQFF. Using reference TRBV7-2 and TRBJ2-1 for the parts outside the CDR3, the full variable domain is GAGVSQSPSNKVTEKGKDVELRCDPISGHTALYWYRQSLGQGLEFLIYFQGNSAPDKSGLPSDRFSAERTGGSVSTLTIQRTQQEDSAVYLCASSLAGAYNEQFFGPGTRLTVL.

V usage is TRBV3-1 and J usage is TRBJ2-5; no clear D. The CDR3 loop spans 15 amino acids. Germline values: CDR1 LGHDT, CDR2 YNNKEL (reference sequence). Trimming took off 2 bases at V and 4 bases at J, with 14 bases between the two ends. The CDR3 sequence: CASSQPGPERETQYF. The CDR3 DNA reads TGTGCCAGCAGCCAACCCGGCCCCGAGAGAGAGACCCAGTACTTC.

This clonotype showed up many times. The rearrangement joins TRBV27 to TRBJ2-3; no definite D call. The CDR3 is 14 amino acids. V lost 6 bases, J lost 1 base, and 11 bases lay in between. In germline, CDR1 is MNHEY, CDR2 SMNVEV (reference sequence). In DNA form, the CDR3 reads TGTGCCAGCAGCCCCGAATGGGGCACAGATACGCAGTATTTT. Protein sequence: CASSPEWGTDTQYF.

The chain recombines TRBV3-1 with TRBJ1-1; 7 bases align to TRBD1. V was pared by 10 bases and J by 1 base, with 12 bases of the junction left unmatched. This CDR3 comprises 15 residues. Germline lookup yields CDR1 LGHDT and CDR2 YNNKEL (reference sequence). CDR3 residues: CATCPTWTGNTEAFF. The CDR3 bases are TGTGCCACCTGCCCAACCTGGACAGGGAACACTGAAGCTTTCTTT.

This clonotype was detected many times. V is TRBV6-1 and J is TRBJ2-3, with TRBD2 matching 10 bases. V lost 4 bases and J lost 12; bases outside the gene matches: 7. Germline V lookup: CDR1 MNHNS, CDR2 SASEGT. CDR3 size: 13 residues. The CDR3 reads CASSGVLAGGQYF. DNA of the CDR3: TGTGCCAGCAGTGGCGTATTAGCGGGGGGACAGTATTTT.